This paragraph reports one T cell receptor (beta chain). As yet, its antigen is unknown. Trimming removed 5 bases at V and 1 base at J, with 23 bases between. Germline V gives CDR1 SQVTM, CDR2 ANQGSEA. CDR3 length: 17 amino acids. The data were taken from a study of cytomegalovirus exposure and HLA in healthy donors. Both 60 Vbeta primers and 13 Jbeta primers went into the PCR. Assay used: immunoSEQ multiplex PCR; TCRdb lists only in-frame clones, some missing. The data hold 90,000 to 110,000 clones, with around 80% observed a single time. Study-wide points: Fewer N-insertions (relative to the approximately 700-donor mean) were reportedly seen in an Asian-associated ancestry cluster in a later analysis. In vitro assays verified that three CMV-associated chains recognized CMV antigens specifically. Indistinguishable V segments such as TRBV6-2 and TRBV6-3 were excluded.

Material for sequencing was PBMCs. This receptor was taken from a male donor in good health and CMV-seronegative. The chain carries TRBV29-1 and TRBJ1-2, with D maybe TRBD1 (6 bases). CDR3 sequence: CSVPGGPNQILNYGYTF. In DNA, the CDR3 is TGCAGCGTTCCCGGGGGGCCAAACCAAATCCTTAACTATGGCTACACCTTC.